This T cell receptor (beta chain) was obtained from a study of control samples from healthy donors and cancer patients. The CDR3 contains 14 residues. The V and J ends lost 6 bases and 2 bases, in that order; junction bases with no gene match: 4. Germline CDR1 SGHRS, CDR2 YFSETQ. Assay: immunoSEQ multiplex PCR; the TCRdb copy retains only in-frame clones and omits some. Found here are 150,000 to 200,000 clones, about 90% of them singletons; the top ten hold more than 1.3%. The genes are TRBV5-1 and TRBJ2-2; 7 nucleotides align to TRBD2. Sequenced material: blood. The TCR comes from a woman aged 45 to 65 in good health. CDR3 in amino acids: CASTGTTNTGELFF. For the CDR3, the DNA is TGCGCCAGCACTGGGACTACTAACACCGGGGAGCTGTTTTTT.